This paragraph covers one T cell receptor (beta chain) sequence. Antigen: not known. In the original analysis: Without quality scores, immunoSEQ junctional reads could not be filtered like full-length reads. Repertoires were generated with immunoSEQ multiplex PCR, while TCRdb's copy carries only in-frame clones and drops some. Clone size and the V and J calls come from that table; the DNA yielded D and trimming. The sample shows approximately 640,000 clones, about 90% of them seen only once. The data belong to a study of shared clonotypes between healthy human individuals. Study at large: There were three CD4 naive, three CD4 memory, two CD8 naive and one CD8 memory plates per donor. The study's findings and limits: Naive subsets generally exceeded memory subsets in estimated richness. Non-shared clonotypes had lower generation probabilities than clonotypes shared by all four sorted-subset donors.

The germline CDR1 and CDR2 sequences are LGHNA and YNFKEQ. V lost 0 bases to trimming and J lost 0 bases; unmatched junction nucleotides: 2. CDR3 length: 16 residues. The chain recombines TRBV4-2 with TRBJ2-3; 8 positions agree with TRBD2. The specimen sequenced was memory CD8+ T cells from PBMCs. The subset denotes: CD45RO+ cells pooled with CCR7-negative TemRA cells. The receptor was derived from a man younger than 35 in good health. Some clones in this sample may be carry-over from other donors' samples. CDR3 coding DNA: TGTGCCAGCAGCCAAGAACTAGCGGTAAGCACAGATACGCAGTATTTT. Translation gives CASSQELAVSTDTQYF.